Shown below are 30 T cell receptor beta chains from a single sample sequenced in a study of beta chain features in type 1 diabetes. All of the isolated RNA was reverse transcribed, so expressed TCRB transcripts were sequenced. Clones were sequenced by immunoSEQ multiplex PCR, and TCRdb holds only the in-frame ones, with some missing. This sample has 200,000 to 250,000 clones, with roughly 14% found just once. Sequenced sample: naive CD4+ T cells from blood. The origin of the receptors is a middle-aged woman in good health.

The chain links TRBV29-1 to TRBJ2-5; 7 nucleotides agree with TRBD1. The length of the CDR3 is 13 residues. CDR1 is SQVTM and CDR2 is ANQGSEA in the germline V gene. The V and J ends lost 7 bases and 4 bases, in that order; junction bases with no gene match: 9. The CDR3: CSADRVIGETQYF. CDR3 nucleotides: TGCAGCGCCGACAGGGTAATCGGAGAGACCCAGTACTTC.

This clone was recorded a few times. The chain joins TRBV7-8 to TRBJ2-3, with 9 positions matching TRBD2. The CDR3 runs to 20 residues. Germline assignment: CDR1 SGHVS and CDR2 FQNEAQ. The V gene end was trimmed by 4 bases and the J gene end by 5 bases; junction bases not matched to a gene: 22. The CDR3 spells CASSSKRRGGGATLIDTQYF. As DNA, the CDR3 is TGTGCCAGCAGCTCTAAGAGGCGGGGCGGGGGGGCCACGTTAATAGATACGCAGTATTTT.

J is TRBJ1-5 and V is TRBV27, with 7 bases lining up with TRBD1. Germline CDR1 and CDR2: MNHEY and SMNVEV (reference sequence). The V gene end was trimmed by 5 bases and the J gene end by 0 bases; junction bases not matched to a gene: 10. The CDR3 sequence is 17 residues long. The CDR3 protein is CASSPRTGLYSNQPQHF. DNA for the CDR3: TGTGCCAGCAGTCCTCGGACAGGCCTTTATAGCAATCAGCCCCAGCATTTT.

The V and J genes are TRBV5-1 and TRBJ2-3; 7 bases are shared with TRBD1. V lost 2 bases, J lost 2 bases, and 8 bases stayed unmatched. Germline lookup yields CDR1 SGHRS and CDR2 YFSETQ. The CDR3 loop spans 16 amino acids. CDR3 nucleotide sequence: TGCGCCAGCAGCTTCACCCGACAGGGAACCACAGATACGCAGTATTTT. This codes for CASSFTRQGTTDTQYF. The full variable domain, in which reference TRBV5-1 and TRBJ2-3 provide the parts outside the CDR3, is KAGVTQTPRYLIKTRGQQVTLSCSPISGHRSVSWYQQTPGQGLQFLFEYFSETQRNKGNFPGRFSGRQFSNSRSEMNVSTLELGDSALYLCASSFTRQGTTDTQYFGPGTRLTVL.

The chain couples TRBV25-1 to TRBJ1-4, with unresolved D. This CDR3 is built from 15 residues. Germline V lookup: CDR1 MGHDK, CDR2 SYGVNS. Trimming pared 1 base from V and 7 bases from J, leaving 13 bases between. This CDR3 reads CASSESGRESEKLFF. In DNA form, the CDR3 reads TGTGCCAGCAGTGAATCGGGGAGGGAGTCTGAAAAACTGTTTTTT.

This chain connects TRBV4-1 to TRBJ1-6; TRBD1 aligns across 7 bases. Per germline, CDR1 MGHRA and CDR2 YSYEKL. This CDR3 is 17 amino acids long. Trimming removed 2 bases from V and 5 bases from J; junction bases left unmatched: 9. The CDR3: CASSQPTTGLNNSPLHF. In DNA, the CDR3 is TGCGCCAGCAGCCAACCCACGACAGGGCTGAATAATTCACCCCTCCACTTT.

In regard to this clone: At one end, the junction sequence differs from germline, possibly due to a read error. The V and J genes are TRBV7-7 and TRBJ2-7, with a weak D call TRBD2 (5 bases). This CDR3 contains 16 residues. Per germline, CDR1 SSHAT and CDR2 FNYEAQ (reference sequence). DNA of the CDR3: TGTGCTAGCAGCTTAGGAGAGCTTGGGGAGACGGGTGAGCAGTACTTC. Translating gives CASSLGELGETGEQYF.

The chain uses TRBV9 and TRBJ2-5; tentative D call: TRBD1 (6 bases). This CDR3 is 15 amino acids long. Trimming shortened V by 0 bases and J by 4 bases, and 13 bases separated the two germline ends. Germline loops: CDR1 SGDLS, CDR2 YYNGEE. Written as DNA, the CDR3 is TGTGCCAGCAGCGTAGTGGGGGCTGAGGGAGAGACCCAGTACTTC. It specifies CASSVVGAEGETQYF.

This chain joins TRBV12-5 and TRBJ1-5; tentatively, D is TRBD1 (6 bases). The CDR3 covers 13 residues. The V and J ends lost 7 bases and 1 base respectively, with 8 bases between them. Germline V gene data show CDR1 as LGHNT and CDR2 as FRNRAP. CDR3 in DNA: TGTGCTAGTGAGCAGGGGAGCAATCAGCCCCAGCATTTT. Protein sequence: CASEQGSNQPQHF.

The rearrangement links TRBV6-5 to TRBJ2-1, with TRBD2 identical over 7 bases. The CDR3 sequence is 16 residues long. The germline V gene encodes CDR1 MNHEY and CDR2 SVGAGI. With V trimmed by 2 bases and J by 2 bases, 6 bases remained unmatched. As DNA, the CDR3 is TGTGCCAGCAGTTACACCCGGGGGGTCACCTACAATGAGCAGTTCTTC. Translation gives CASSYTRGVTYNEQFF.

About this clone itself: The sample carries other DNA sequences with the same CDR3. CDR3 coding DNA: TGTGCCAGCAGCTTAGGGCAATACAATGAGCAGTTCTTC. This encodes CASSLGQYNEQFF. The chain uses TRBV7-9 and TRBJ2-1; unclear D gene. The CDR3 consists of 13 residues. The V gene's germline CDR1 is SEHNR and CDR2 FQNEAQ (reference sequence). V dropped 1 base and J dropped 4 bases, with 5 bases sitting between them.

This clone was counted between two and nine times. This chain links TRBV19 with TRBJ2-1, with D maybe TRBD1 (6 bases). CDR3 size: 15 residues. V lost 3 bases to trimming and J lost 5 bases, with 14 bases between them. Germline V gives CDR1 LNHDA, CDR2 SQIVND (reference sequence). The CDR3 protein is CASSIWGQGHNEQFF. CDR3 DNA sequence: TGTGCCAGTAGTATTTGGGGTCAGGGGCACAATGAGCAGTTCTTC.

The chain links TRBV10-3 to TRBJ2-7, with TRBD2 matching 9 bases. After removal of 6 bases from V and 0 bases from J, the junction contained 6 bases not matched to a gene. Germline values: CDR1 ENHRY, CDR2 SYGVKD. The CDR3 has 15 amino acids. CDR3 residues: CAIRGSGGSSYEQYF. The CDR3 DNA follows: TGTGCCATCAGAGGGAGCGGGGGGAGCTCCTACGAGCAGTACTTC.

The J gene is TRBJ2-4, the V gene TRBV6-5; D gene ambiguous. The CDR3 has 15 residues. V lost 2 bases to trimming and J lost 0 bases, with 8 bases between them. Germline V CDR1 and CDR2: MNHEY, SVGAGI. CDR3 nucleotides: TGTGCCAGCAGTTACAGCAGGATAGCCAAAAACATTCAGTACTTC. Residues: CASSYSRIAKNIQYF.

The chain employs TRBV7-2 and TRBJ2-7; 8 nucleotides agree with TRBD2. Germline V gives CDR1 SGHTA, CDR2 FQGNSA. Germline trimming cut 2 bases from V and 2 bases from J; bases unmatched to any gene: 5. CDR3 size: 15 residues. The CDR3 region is CASSLYDGGAYEQYF. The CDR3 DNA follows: TGTGCCAGCAGCTTATATGACGGGGGGGCCTACGAGCAGTACTTC.

The CDR3 protein is CASHAGRPNTEAFF. The CDR3, as DNA: TGTGCCAGCCATGCTGGCAGGCCGAACACTGAAGCTTTCTTT. This chain links TRBV7-9 with TRBJ1-1; D gene uncertain. Trimming took 8 bases from V and 1 from J, leaving 14 bases between them. CDR1 SEHNR and CDR2 FQNEAQ come from the germline V gene (reference sequence). There are 14 residues in the CDR3.

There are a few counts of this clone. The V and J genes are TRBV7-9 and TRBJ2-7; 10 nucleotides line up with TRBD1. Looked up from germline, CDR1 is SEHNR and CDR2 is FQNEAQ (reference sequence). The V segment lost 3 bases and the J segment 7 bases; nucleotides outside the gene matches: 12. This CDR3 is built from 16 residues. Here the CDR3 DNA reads TGTGCCAGCAGCTTTAGAGGGACAGGGGATCTGGGGGAGCAGTACTTC. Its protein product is CASSFRGTGDLGEQYF.

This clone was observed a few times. The CDR3 loop reads CASSRSVGWGSYNEQFF. The CDR3 DNA reads TGTGCCAGCAGTCGCTCGGTTGGTTGGGGCTCTTACAATGAGCAGTTCTTC. V and J are TRBV2 and TRBJ2-1, with a possible D match to TRBD1 (5 bases). CDR1 is SNHLY and CDR2 is FYNNEI in the germline V gene. This CDR3 is 17 amino acids long. V gave up 5 bases and J gave up 4 bases, with 21 bases separating them. Based on the CDR3 plus reference TRBV2 and TRBJ2-1, the full variable domain is EPEVTQTPSHQVTQMGQEVILRCVPISNHLYFYWYRQILGQKVEFLVSFYNNEISEKSEIFDDQFSVERPDGSNFTLKIRSTKLEDSAMYFCASSRSVGWGSYNEQFFGPGTRLTVL.

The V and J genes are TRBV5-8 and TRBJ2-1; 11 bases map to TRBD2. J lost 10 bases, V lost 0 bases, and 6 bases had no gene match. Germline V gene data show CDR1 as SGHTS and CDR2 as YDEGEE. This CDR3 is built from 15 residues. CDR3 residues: CASSLVGGLAAEQFF. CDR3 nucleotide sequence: TGTGCCAGCAGCTTGGTAGGGGGACTAGCGGCCGAGCAGTTCTTC.

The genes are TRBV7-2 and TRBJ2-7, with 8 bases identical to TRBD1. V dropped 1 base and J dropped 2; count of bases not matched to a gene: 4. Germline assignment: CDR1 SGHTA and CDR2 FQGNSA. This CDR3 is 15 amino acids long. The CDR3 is CASSLVGQVTYEQYF. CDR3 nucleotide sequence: TGTGCCAGCAGCTTAGTGGGACAGGTAACCTACGAGCAGTACTTC.

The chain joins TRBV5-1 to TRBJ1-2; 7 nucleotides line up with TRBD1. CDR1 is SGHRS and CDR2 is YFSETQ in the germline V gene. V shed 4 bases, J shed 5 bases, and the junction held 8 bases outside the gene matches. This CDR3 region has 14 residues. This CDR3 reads CASSPGDSGYGYTF. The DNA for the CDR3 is TGCGCCAGCAGCCCAGGGGACAGCGGATATGGCTACACCTTC.

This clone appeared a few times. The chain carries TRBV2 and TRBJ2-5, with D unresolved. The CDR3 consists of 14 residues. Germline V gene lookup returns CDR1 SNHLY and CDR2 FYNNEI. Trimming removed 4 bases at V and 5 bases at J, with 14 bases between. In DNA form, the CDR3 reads TGTGCCAGCAGTGCAATCGTCCAGGCGGAGACCCAGTACTTC. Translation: CASSAIVQAETQYF.

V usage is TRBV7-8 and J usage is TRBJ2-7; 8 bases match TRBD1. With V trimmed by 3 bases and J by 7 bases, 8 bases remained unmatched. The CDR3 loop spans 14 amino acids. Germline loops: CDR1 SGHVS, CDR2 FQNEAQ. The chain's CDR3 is CASSLVLRGREQYF. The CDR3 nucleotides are TGTGCCAGCAGCTTGGTCCTCAGGGGGCGGGAGCAGTACTTC.

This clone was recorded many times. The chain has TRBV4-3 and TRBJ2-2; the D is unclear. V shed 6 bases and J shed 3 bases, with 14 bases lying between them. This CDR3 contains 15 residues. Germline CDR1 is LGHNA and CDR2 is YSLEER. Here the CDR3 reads CASSPRSWDTGELFF. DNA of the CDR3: TGCGCCAGCAGTCCCCGTAGCTGGGACACCGGGGAGCTGTTTTTT.

CDR3 protein: CASSPRVEVNTEAFF. The CDR3 DNA sequence: TGTGCCAGCTCACCGAGGGTTGAGGTGAACACTGAAGCTTTCTTT. This chain uses TRBV18 with TRBJ1-1, with D unclear. The V gene's germline CDR1 is KGHSH and CDR2 LQKENI. The ends were cut back, 3 bases at V and 0 bases at J, with 11 bases in the middle. The CDR3 is 15 amino acids.

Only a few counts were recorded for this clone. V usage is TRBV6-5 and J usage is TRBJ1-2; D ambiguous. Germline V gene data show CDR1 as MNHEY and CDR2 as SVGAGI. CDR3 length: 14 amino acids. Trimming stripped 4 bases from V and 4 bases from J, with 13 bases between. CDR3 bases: TGTGCCAGCAGTTTGGAACTCTCGGGCTATGGCTACACCTTC. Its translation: CASSLELSGYGYTF.

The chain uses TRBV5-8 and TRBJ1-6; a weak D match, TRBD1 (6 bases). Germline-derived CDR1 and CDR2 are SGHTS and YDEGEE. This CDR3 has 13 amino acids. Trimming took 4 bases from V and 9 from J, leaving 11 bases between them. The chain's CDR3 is CASSQLRGSPLHF. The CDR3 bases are TGTGCCAGCAGCCAACTCAGGGGTTCACCCCTCCACTTT.

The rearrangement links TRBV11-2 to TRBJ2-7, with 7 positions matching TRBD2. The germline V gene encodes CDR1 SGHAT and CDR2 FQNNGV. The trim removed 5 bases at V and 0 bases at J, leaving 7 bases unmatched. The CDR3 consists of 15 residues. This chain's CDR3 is CASSPWRGSSYEQYF. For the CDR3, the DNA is TGTGCCAGCAGCCCGTGGCGGGGGAGCTCCTACGAGCAGTACTTC. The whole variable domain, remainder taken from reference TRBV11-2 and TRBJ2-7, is EAGVAQSPRYKIIEKRQSVAFWCNPISGHATLYWYQQILGQGPKLLIQFQNNGVVDDSQLPKDRFSAERLKGVDSTLKIQPAKLEDSAVYLCASSPWRGSSYEQYFGPGTRLTVT.

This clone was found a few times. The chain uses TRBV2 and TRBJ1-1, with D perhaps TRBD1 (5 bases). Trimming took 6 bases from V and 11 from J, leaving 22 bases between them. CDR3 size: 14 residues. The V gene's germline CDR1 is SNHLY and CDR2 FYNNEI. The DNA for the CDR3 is TGTGCCAGCAGAGAAATAGGGGATATCACCCTGGCTTTCTTT. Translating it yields CASREIGDITLAFF.

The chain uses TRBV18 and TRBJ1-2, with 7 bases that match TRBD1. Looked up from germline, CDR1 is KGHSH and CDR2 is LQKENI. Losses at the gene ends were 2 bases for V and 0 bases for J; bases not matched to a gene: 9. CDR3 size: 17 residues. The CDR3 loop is CASSPSYRDSTNYGYTF. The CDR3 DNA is TGTGCCAGCTCACCAAGCTACCGGGACAGCACTAACTATGGCTACACCTTC.